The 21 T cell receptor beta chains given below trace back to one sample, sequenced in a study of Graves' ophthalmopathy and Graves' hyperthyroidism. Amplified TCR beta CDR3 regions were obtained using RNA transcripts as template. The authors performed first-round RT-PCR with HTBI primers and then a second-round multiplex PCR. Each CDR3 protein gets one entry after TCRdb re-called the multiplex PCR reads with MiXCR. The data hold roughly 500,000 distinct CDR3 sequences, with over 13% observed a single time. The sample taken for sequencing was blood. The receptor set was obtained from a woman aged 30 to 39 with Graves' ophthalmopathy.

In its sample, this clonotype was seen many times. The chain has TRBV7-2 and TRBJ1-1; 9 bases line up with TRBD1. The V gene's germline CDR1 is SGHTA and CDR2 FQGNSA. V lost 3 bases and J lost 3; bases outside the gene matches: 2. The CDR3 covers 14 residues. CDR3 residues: CASSFDRGDTEAFF. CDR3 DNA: TGTGCCAGCAGCTTTGACAGGGGGGACACTGAAGCTTTCTTT.

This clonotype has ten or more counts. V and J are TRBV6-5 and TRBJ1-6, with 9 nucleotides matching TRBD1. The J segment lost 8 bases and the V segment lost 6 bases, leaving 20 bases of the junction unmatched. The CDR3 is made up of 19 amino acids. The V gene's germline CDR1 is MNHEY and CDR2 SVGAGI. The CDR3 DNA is TGTGCCAGCAGCAGTTACAGGGGGCTCTCATCATTATCCGATTCACCCCTCCACTTT. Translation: CASSSYRGLSSLSDSPLHF.

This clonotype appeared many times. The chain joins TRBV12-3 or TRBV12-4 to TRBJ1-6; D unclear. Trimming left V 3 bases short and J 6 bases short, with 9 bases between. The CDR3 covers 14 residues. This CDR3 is CASSFGVPNSPLHF. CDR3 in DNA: TGTGCCAGCAGTTTCGGGGTACCTAATTCACCCCTCCACTTT.

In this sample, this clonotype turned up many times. DNA for the CDR3: TGTGCCAGCCGGAACAGCCGGGACAGGGTTCACGAGCAGTACTTC. Protein sequence: CASRNSRDRVHEQYF. The V and J genes are TRBV2 and TRBJ2-7, with 9 nucleotides matching TRBD1. Germline-derived CDR1 and CDR2 are SNHLY and FYNNEI. Trimming took 8 bases from V and 5 from J; bases not matched to a gene: 13. The CDR3 consists of 15 residues.

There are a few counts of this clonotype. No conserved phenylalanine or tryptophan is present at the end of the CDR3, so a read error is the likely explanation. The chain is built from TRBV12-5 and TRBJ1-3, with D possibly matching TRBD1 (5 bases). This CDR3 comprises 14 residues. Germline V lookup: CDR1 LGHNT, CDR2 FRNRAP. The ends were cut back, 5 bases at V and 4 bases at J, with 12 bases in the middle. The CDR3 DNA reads TGTGCTAGTGGTCTCCGGGACGACGGAAACACCATATATCTT. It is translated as CASGLRDDGNTIYL.

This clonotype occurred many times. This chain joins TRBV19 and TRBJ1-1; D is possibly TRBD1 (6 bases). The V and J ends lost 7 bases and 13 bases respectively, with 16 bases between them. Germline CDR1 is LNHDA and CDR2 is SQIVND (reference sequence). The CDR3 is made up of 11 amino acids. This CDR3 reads CASTLGQLVFF. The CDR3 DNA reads TGTGCCAGTACCTTAGGACAGTTGGTTTTCTTT. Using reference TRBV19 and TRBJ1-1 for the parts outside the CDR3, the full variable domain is DGGITQSPKYLFRKEGQNVTLSCEQNLNHDAMYWYRQDPGQGLRLIYYSQIVNDFQKGDIAEGYSVSREKKESFPLTVTSAQKNPTAFYLCASTLGQLVFFGQGTRLTVV.

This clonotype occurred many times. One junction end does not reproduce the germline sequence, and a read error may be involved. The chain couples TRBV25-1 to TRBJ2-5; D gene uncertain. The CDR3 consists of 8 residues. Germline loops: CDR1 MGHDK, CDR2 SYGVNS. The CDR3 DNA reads TGTGCCAGCAGTGTTCAGGACTTC. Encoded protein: CASSVQDF.

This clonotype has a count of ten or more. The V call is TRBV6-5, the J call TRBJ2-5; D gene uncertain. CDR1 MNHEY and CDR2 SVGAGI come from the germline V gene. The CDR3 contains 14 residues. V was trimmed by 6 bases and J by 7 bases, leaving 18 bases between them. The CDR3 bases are TGTGCCAGCAGAAAGACCCCCTATTCCTGGACCCAGTACTTC. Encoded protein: CASRKTPYSWTQYF.

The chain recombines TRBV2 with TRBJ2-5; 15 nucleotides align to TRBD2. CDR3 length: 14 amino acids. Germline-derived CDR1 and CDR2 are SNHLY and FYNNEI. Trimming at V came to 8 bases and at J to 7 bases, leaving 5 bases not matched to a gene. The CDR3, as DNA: TGTGCCAGCTCCGGACTAGCGGGGGGGCGGACCCAGTACTTC. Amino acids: CASSGLAGGRTQYF.

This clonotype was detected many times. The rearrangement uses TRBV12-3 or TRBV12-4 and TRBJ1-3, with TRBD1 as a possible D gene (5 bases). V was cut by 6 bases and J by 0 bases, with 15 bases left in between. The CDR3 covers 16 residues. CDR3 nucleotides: TGTGCCAGCAGGGCTCGGGGGAGCCCCTCTGGAAACACCATATATTTT. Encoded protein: CASRARGSPSGNTIYF.

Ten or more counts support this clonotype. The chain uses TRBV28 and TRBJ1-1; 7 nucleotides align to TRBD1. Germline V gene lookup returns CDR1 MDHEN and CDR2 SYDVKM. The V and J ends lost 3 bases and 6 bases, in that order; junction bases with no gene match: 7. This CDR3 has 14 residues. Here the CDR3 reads CASSFQGGHPEAFF. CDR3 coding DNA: TGTGCCAGCAGTTTCCAGGGGGGGCACCCTGAAGCTTTCTTT.

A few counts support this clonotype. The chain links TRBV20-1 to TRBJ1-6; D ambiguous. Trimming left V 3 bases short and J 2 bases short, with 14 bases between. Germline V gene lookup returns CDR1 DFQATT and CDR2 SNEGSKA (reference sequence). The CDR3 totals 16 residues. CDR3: CSARLAGGTYNSPLHF. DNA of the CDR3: TGCAGTGCTAGGCTCGCAGGAGGGACCTATAATTCACCCCTCCACTTT.

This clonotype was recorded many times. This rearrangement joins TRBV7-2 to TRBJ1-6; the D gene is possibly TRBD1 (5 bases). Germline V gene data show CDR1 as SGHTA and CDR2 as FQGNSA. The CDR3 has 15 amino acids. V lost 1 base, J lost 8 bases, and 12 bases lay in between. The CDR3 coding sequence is TGTGCCAGCAGCTTAGGGGGGGTGGGCCATTCACCCCTCCACTTT. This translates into CASSLGGVGHSPLHF. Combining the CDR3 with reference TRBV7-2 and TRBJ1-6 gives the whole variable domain GAGVSQSPSNKVTEKGKDVELRCDPISGHTALYWYRQSLGQGLEFLIYFQGNSAPDKSGLPSDRFSAERTGGSVSTLTIQRTQQEDSAVYLCASSLGGVGHSPLHFGNGTRLTVT.

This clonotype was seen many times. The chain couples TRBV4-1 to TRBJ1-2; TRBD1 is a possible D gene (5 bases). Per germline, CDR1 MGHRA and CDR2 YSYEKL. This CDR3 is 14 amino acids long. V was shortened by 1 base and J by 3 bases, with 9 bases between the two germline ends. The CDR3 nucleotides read TGCGCCAGCAGCCAAGTCGGGACGGACTATGGCTACACCTTC. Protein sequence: CASSQVGTDYGYTF.

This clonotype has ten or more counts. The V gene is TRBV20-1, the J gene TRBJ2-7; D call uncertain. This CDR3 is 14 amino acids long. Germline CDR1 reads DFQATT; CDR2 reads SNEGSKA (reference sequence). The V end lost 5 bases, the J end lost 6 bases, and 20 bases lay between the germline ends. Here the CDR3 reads CSAGSFRTSGEQYF. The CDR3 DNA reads TGCAGTGCTGGCAGTTTCAGGACCTCCGGCGAGCAGTACTTC.

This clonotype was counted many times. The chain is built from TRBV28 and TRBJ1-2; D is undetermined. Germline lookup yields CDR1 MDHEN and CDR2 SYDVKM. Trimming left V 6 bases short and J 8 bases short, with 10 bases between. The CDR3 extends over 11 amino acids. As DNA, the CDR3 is TGTGCCAGCAGCAACGTGAGAGGCTACACCTTC. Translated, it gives CASSNVRGYTF.

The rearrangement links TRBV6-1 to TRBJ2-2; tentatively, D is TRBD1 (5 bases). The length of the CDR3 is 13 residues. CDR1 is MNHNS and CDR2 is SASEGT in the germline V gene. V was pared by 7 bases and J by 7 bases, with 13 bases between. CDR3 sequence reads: CASTKGPGGELFF. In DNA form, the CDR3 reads TGTGCCAGCACGAAGGGGCCGGGCGGGGAGCTGTTTTTT.

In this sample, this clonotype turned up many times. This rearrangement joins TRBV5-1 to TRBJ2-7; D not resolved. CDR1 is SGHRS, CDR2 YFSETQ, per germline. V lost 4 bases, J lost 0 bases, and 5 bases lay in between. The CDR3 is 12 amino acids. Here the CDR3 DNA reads TGCGCCAGCAGCCACGACTCCTACGAGCAGTACTTC. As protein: CASSHDSYEQYF.

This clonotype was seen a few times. CDR3: CASSPGGRYTEAFF. CDR3 DNA sequence: TGTGCCAGCAGCCCGGGTGGGCGGTACACTGAAGCTTTCTTT. This sequence joins TRBV3-1 and TRBJ1-1; D unresolved. Trimming left V 4 bases short and J 3 bases short, with 12 bases between. CDR3 length: 14 amino acids. Germline lookup yields CDR1 LGHDT and CDR2 YNNKEL (reference sequence).

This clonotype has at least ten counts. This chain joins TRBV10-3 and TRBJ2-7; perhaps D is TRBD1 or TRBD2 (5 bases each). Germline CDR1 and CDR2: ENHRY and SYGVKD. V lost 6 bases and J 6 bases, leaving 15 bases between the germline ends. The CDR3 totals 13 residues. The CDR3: CAISRDASLEQYF. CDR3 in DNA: TGTGCCATCAGCCGGGACGCCTCCCTCGAGCAGTACTTC.

CDR3 DNA sequence: TGTGCCAGCAGTGAAATAGTGAACAGGGGTACTGCTTTCTTT. This encodes CASSEIVNRGTAFF. V is TRBV6-1 and J is TRBJ1-1; 7 bases are shared with TRBD1. With 2 bases clipped from V and 11 bases from J, the junction kept 11 bases outside the gene matches. Germline V lookup: CDR1 MNHNS, CDR2 SASEGT. The CDR3 is 14 amino acids.